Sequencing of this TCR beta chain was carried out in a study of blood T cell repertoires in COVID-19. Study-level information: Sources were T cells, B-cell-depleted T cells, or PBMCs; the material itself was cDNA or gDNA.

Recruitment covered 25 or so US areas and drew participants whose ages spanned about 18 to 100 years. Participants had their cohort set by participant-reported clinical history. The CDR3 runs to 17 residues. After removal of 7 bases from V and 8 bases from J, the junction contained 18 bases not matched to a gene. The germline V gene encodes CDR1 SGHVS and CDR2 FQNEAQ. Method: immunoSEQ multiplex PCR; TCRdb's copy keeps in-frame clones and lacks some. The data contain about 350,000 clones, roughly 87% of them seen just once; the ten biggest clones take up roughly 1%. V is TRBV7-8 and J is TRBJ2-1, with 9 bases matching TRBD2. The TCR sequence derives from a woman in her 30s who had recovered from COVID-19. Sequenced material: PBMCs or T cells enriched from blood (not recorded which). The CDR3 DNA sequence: TGTGCCAGCAACCTCCAGGGAGGGCTAGCGGGGTCCGATGAGCAGTTCTTC. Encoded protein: CASNLQGGLAGSDEQFF.